The rows below give T cell receptor beta chains drawn from one sample of a study of T cells in Graves' hyperthyroidism and ophthalmopathy. TCRdb re-analysed the multiplex PCR reads in MiXCR, keeping a single row per CDR3 protein. This sample carries about 580,000 distinct CDR3 sequences, around 45% of them seen once, and the ten largest clones take more than 7.5%. The specimen sequenced was peripheral blood or thyroid tissue (not recorded which). Source of these receptors: a woman aged 18-29 years with Graves' hyperthyroidism. Each CDR3 is given with its conserved first and last residue. The D gene is left open where the match is weak. Not every row has a clone size; where given, it reads once, few, many or a size class.

J gene	V gene	D gene	clone size	CDR3 protein	CDR3 DNA
TRBJ1-2	TRBV24-1	TRBD1	-	CATSAEGQGAHGYTF	TGTGCCACCAGTGCGGAGGGACAGGGGGCCCATGGCTACACCTTC
TRBJ2-1	TRBV20-1	-	few	CSARAQQGLNEQFF	TGCAGTGCTAGAGCCCAACAGGGTCTGAATGAGCAGTTCTTC
TRBJ2-5	TRBV20-1	-	-	CSATVGRQSGTQYF	TGCAGTGCTACTGTAGGAAGACAGTCGGGGACCCAGTACTTC
TRBJ2-7	TRBV20-1	TRBD2	many	CSARDLTSGPYEQYF	TGCAGTGCTAGAGATCTGACTAGCGGACCCTACGAGCAGTACTTC
TRBJ1-1	TRBV20-1	TRBD1	many	CSAPRGQDTEAFF	TGCAGTGCCCCGAGGGGGCAGGACACTGAAGCTTTCTTT
TRBJ2-7	TRBV7-3	-	-	CASSLYGSRSNEQYF	TGTGCCAGCAGCTTATACGGGAGTAGGTCCAACGAGCAGTACTTC
TRBJ2-3	TRBV11-2	-	-	CASSLGRATDTQYF	TGTGCCAGCAGCTTAGGCAGGGCCACAGATACGCAGTATTTT
TRBJ1-1	TRBV19	-	-	CASSIQGVMNTEAFF	TGTGCCAGTAGTATTCAAGGGGTCATGAACACTGAAGCTTTCTTT
TRBJ2-5	TRBV11-1	TRBD2	-	CASSLSTSRNKQYF	TGTGCCAGCAGCTTGTCGACTAGCCGCAATAAGCAGTACTTC
TRBJ2-7	TRBV2	TRBD2	-	CASIRTSSYEQYF	TGTGCCAGCATTCGGACTAGCAGCTACGAGCAGTACTTC
TRBJ2-7	TRBV24-1	TRBD1	many	CATSDWGQGGDEQYF	TGTGCCACCAGTGATTGGGGACAGGGAGGAGACGAGCAGTACTTC
TRBJ1-2	TRBV6-1	TRBD1	many	CAIRQGPNYGYTF	TGTGCCATAAGACAGGGACCTAACTATGGCTACACCTTC
TRBJ2-2	TRBV7-2	TRBD1	many	CASSWGQGGFAGELFF	TGTGCCAGCAGCTGGGGACAGGGGGGGTTCGCCGGGGAGCTGTTTTTT
TRBJ2-1	TRBV7-3	TRBD2	-	CASSLSTSGAPNEQFF	TGTGCCAGCAGCTTGAGCACTAGCGGGGCCCCCAATGAGCAGTTCTTC
TRBJ1-4	TRBV27	-	few	CASSPRGGGGINEKLFF	TGTGCCAGCAGTCCGCGGGGGGGTGGAGGGATTAATGAAAAACTGTTTTTT
TRBJ1-1	TRBV24-1	TRBD1	many	CATSDNRGMNTEAFF	TGTGCCACCAGTGACAACAGGGGAATGAACACTGAAGCTTTCTTT
TRBJ1-5	TRBV7-2	-	many	CASSLAVSNQPQHF	TGTGCCAGCAGCTTAGCGGTTTCCAATCAGCCCCAGCATTTT
TRBJ1-3	TRBV30	-	-	CAWCVRHSGNTIYF	TGTGCCTGGTGTGTAAGGCACTCTGGAAACACCATATATTTT
TRBJ2-5	TRBV5-1	-	many	CATSNAGPQETQYF	TGCGCCACGTCTAATGCTGGGCCTCAAGAGACCCAGTACTTC
TRBJ2-3	TRBV6-5	TRBD1	-	CASSSRDRAPGTQYF	TGTGCCAGCAGCTCCCGGGACAGAGCCCCCGGTACGCAGTATTTT
TRBJ2-2	TRBV9	TRBD1	many	CASSQTGQRTGELFF	TGTGCCAGCAGCCAAACGGGACAGCGCACCGGGGAGCTGTTTTTT
TRBJ1-1	TRBV20-1	-	-	CSAKGRQANTEAFF	TGCAGTGCCAAAGGGAGACAGGCGAACACTGAAGCTTTCTTT
TRBJ1-1	TRBV7-8	-	many	CASSYETGNTEAFF	TGTGCCAGCAGCTACGAGACAGGGAACACTGAAGCTTTCTTT
TRBJ2-1	TRBV29-1	TRBD2	few	CSATSGRPSYNEQFF	TGCAGCGCGACTAGCGGGAGACCGTCCTACAATGAGCAGTTCTTC
TRBJ2-7	TRBV5-1	-	-	CASSLAPGSTYEQYF	TGCGCCAGCAGCTTGGCTCCCGGCTCGACCTACGAGCAGTACTTC
TRBJ2-6	TRBV25-1	-	-	CASSARIDHSGANVLTF	TGTGCCAGCAGTGCTAGAATCGACCACTCTGGGGCCAACGTCCTGACTTTC
TRBJ1-2	TRBV7-9	-	many	CASSLGQPERGYTF	TGTGCCAGCAGCTTAGGACAGCCTGAGCGTGGCTACACCTTC
TRBJ2-4	TRBV7-3	-	few	CASSLGGTNIQYF	TGTGCCAGCAGCTTAGGGGGGACAAACATTCAGTACTTC
TRBJ2-7	TRBV2	TRBD1	-	CASSVGTVSYEQYF	TGTGCCAGCAGTGTTGGGACAGTATCCTACGAGCAGTACTTC
TRBJ2-5	TRBV5-4	TRBD2	-	CASSLPGGGETQYF	TGTGCCAGCAGCCTGCCGGGAGGGGGAGAGACCCAGTACTTC
TRBJ2-1	TRBV5-1	TRBD2	-	CASSLEGGGRRVYNEQFF	TGCGCCAGCAGCTTGGAGGGCGGCGGGAGACGGGTTTACAATGAGCAGTTCTTC
TRBJ2-7	TRBV2	-	few	CASSVWGHYEQYF	TGTGCCAGCAGTGTTTGGGGCCACTACGAGCAGTACTTC
TRBJ2-7	TRBV5-4	-	-	CASSATGQEKYEQYF	TGTGCCAGCAGCGCTACGGGGCAGGAAAAATACGAGCAGTACTTC
TRBJ1-6	TRBV20-1	-	-	CSARDGGSSYNSPLHF	TGCAGTGCTAGAGATGGAGGGAGCTCCTATAATTCACCCCTCCACTTT
TRBJ2-5	TRBV15	TRBD2	-	CATSRESSGGNSETQYF	TGTGCCACCAGCAGAGAATCCAGCGGGGGTAACTCGGAGACCCAGTACTTC
TRBJ1-4	TRBV20-1	-	-	CSQRLTKGLAKDKDAYDEKLFF	TGCAGTCAACGACTCACGAAGGGACTAGCGAAGGATAAGGATGCGTATGATGAAAAACTGTTTTTT